This T cell receptor (beta chain) was observed in a study of blood T cell repertoires in COVID-19. The overall study: Donors in the United States, Italy and Spain gave samples during acute or convalescent COVID-19. T cells, B-cell-depleted T cells, or PBMCs supplied cDNA or gDNA.

How the authors handled the data: Estimation of nucleated cell counts relied on the amplification of reference gene primers. Method: immunoSEQ multiplex PCR; TCRdb's copy keeps in-frame clones and lacks some. V and J calls plus clone size are reproduced from that table; the DNA served to infer D and trimming. The table has 200,000 to 250,000 clones, around 83% seen once. In germline, CDR1 is MDHEN, CDR2 SYDVKM. V gave up 9 bases and J gave up 0 bases, with 11 bases separating them. This CDR3 contains 14 residues. Enrolment of Seattle patients took place during active infection, and they were followed longitudinally.

Sequencing was carried out using peripheral blood. The clonotype was recovered from a woman aged 45 to 65 with COVID-19, enrolled during active disease. The V gene is TRBV28, the J gene TRBJ2-2; D is ambiguous. In DNA form, the CDR3 reads TGTGCCAGGGTCCAGACAACGAACACCGGGGAGCTGTTTTTT. Amino acids: CARVQTTNTGELFF.